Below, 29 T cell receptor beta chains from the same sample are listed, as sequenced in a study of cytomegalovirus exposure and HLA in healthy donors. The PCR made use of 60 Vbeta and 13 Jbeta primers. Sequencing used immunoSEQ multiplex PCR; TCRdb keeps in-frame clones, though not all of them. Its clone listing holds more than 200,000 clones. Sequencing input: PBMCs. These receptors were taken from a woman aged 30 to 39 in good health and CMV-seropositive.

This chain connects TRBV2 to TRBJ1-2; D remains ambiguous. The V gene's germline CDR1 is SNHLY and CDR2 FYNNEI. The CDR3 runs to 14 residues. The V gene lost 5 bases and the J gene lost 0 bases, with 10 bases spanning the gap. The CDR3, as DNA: TGTGCCAGCAGTCCCTTCCCAGCTAACTATGGCTACACCTTC. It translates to CASSPFPANYGYTF. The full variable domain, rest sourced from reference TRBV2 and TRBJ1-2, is EPEVTQTPSHQVTQMGQEVILRCVPISNHLYFYWYRQILGQKVEFLVSFYNNEISEKSEIFDDQFSVERPDGSNFTLKIRSTKLEDSAMYFCASSPFPANYGYTFGSGTRLTVV.

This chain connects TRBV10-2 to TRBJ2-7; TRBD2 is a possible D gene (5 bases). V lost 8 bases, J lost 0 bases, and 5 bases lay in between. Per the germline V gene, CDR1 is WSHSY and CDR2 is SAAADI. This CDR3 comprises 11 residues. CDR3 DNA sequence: TGCGCCAGCCGGGACTCCTACGAGCAGTACTTC. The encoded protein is CASRDSYEQYF.

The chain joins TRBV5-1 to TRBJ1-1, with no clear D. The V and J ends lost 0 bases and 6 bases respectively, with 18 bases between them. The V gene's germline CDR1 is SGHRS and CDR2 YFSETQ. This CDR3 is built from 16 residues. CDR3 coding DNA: TGCGCCAGCAGCTTGGCCATTGGGGTAGTTAGCGCTGAAGCTTTCTTT. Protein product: CASSLAIGVVSAEAFF.

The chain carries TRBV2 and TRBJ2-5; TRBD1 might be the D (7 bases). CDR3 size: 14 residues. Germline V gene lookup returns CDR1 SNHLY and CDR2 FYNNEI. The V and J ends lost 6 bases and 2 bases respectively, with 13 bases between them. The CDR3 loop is CASRPGGSQETQYF. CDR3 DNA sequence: TGTGCCAGCAGACCAGGGGGGAGTCAAGAGACCCAGTACTTC.

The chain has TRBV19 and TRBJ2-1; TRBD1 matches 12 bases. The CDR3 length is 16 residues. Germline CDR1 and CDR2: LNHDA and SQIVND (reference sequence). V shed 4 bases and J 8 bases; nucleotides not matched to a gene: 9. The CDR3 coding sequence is TGTGCCAGTAGTACCCAAGGGACAGGGGGCAGGGATGAGCAGTTCTTC. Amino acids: CASSTQGTGGRDEQFF.

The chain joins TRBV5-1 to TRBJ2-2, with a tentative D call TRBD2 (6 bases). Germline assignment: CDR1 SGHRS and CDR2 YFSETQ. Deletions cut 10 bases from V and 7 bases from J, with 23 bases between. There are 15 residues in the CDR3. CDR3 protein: CASSKDTEGVGELFF. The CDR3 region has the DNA TGCGCCTCGTCCAAGGACACGGAGGGCGTCGGGGAGCTGTTTTTT.

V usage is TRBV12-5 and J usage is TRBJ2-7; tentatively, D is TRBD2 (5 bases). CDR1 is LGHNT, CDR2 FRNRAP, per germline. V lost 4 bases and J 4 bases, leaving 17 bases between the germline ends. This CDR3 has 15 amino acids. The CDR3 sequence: CASGSPRGSGYEQYF. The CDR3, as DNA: TGTGCTAGTGGTTCCCCCCGTGGCAGCGGTTACGAGCAGTACTTC.

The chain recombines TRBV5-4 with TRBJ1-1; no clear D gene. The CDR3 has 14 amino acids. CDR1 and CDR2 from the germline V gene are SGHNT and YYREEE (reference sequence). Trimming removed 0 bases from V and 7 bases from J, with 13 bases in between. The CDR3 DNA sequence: TGTGCCAGCAGCTTGGTAGAGCGGCAGATTGAAGCTTTCTTT. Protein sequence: CASSLVERQIEAFF.

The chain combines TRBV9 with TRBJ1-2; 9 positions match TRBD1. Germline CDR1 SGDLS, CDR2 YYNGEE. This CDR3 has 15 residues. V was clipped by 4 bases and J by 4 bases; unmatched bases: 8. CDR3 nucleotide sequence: TGTGCCAGCAGCCCCGAGGGACAGGGCCCCTATGGCTACACCTTC. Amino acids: CASSPEGQGPYGYTF.

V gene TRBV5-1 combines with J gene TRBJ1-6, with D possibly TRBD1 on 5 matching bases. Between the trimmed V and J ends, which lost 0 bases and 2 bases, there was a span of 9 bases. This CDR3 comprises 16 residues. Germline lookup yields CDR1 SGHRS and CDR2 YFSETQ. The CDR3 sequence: CASSLGGGAYNSPLHF. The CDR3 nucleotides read TGCGCCAGCAGCTTGGGTGGGGGGGCCTATAATTCACCCCTCCACTTT.

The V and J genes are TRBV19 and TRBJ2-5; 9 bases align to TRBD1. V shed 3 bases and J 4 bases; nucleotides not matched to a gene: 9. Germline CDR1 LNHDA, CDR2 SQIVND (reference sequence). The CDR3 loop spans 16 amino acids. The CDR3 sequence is CASSIGTGSMGETQYF. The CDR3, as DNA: TGTGCCAGTAGTATTGGGACAGGGAGTATGGGAGAGACCCAGTACTTC.

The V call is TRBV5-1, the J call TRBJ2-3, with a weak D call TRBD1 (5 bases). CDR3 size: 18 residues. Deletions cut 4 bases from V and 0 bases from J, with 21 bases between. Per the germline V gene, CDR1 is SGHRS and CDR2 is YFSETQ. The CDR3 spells CASSLTFVGRSSTDTQYF. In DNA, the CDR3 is TGCGCCAGCAGCCTCACGTTTGTGGGGCGTTCTAGCACAGATACGCAGTATTTT.

CDR3 loop: CASSQEADTQYF. In DNA form, the CDR3 reads TGTGCCAGTAGTCAGGAGGCAGATACGCAGTATTTT. This rearrangement joins TRBV19 to TRBJ2-3; tentative D call: TRBD2 (5 bases). This CDR3 region has 12 residues. Trimming pared 5 bases from V and 4 bases from J, leaving 7 bases between. Germline CDR1 and CDR2: LNHDA and SQIVND (reference sequence).

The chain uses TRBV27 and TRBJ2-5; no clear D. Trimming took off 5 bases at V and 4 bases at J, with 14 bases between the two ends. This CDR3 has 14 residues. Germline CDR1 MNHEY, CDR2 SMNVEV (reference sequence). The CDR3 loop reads CASSHRSLRETQYF. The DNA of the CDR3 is TGTGCCAGCAGTCACCGTTCGTTGAGAGAGACCCAGTACTTC.

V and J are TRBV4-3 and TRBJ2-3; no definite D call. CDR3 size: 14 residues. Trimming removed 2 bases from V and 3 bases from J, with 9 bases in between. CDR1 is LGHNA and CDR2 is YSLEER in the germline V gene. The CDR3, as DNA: TGCGCCAGCAGCCAATTCCAGAGGACAGATACGCAGTATTTT. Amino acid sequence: CASSQFQRTDTQYF.

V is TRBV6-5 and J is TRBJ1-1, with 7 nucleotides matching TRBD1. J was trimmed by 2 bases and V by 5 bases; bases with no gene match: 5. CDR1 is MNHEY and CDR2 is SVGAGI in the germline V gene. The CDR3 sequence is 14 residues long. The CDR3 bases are TGTGCCAGCAGTGGAACAGGGGTTAACACTGAAGCTTTCTTT. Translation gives CASSGTGVNTEAFF.

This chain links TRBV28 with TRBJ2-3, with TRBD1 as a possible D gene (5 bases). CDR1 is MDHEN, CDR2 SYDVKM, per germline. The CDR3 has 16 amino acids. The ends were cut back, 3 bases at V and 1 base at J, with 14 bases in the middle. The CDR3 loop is CASSFSWGQGTDTQYF. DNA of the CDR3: TGTGCCAGCAGTTTCTCTTGGGGCCAGGGCACAGATACGCAGTATTTT.

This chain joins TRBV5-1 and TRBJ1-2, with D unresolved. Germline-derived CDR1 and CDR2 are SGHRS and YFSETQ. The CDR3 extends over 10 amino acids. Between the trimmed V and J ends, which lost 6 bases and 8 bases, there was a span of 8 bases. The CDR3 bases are TGCGCCAGCACCCGTTTGGGCTACACCTTC. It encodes CASTRLGYTF. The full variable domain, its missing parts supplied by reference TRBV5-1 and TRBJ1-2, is KAGVTQTPRYLIKTRGQQVTLSCSPISGHRSVSWYQQTPGQGLQFLFEYFSETQRNKGNFPGRFSGRQFSNSRSEMNVSTLELGDSALYLCASTRLGYTFGSGTRLTVV.

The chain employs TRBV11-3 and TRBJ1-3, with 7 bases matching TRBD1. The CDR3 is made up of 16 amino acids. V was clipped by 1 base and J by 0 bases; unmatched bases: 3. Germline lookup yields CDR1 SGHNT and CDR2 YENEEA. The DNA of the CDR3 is TGTGCCAGCAGCTTAGCAGGGGGAACCTCTGGAAACACCATATATTTT. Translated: CASSLAGGTSGNTIYF.

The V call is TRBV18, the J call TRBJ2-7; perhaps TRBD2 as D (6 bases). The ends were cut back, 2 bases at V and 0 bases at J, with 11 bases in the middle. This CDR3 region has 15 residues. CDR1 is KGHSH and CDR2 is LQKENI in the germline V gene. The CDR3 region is CASSPSPSDSYEQYF. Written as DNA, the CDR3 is TGTGCCAGCTCACCATCCCCTAGCGACTCCTACGAGCAGTACTTC.

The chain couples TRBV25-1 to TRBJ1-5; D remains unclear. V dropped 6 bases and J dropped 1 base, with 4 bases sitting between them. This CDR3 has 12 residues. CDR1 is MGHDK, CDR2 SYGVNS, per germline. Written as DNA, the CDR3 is TGTGCCAGCAGCCTAAGCAATCAGCCCCAGCATTTT. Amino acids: CASSLSNQPQHF.

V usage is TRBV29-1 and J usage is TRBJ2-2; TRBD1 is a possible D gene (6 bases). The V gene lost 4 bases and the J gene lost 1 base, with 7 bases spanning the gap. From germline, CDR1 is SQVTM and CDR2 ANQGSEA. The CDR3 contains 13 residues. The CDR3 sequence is CSVGQVNTGELFF. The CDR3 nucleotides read TGCAGCGTTGGACAGGTGAACACCGGGGAGCTGTTTTTT.

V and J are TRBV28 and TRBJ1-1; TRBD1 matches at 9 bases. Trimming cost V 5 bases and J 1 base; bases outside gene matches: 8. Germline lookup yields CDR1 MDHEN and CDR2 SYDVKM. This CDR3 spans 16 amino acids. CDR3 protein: CASSVPGQGPNTEAFF. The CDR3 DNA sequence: TGTGCCAGCAGTGTCCCGGGACAGGGCCCGAACACTGAAGCTTTCTTT.

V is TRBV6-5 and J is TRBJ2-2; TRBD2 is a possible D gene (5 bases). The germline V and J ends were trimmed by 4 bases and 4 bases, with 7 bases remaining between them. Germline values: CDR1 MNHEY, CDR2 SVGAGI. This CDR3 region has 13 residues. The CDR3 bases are TGTGCCAGCAGTTCCGGGATCACCGGGGAGCTGTTTTTT. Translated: CASSSGITGELFF.

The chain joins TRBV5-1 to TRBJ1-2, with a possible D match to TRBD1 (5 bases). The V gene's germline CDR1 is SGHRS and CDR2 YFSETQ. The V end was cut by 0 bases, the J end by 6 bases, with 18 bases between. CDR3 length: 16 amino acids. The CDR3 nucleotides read TGCGCCAGCAGCTTGGCCGAGGTTAAGGGGCTCGATGGCTACACCTTC. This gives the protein CASSLAEVKGLDGYTF.

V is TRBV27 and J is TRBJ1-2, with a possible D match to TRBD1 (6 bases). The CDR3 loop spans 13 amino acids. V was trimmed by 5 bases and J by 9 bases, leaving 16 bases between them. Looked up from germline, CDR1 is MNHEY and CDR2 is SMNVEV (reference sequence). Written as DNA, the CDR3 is TGTGCCAGCAGTCCCCACCAACAGGGTAGCTACACCTTC. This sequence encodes CASSPHQQGSYTF.

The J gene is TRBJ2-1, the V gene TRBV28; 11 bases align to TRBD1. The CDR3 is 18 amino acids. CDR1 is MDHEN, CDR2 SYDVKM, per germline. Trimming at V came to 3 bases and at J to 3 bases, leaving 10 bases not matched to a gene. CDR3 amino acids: CASSLAGQGAPNYNEQFF. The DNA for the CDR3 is TGTGCCAGCAGTTTGGCTGGACAGGGGGCGCCGAACTACAATGAGCAGTTCTTC.

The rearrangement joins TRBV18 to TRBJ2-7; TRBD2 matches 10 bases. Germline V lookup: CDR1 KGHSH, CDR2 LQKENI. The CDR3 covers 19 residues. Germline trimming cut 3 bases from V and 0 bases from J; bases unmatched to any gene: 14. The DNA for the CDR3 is TGTGCCAGCTCACCCCTCACCTCCGTACTAGCGGGGACCTCCTACGAGCAGTACTTC. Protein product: CASSPLTSVLAGTSYEQYF.

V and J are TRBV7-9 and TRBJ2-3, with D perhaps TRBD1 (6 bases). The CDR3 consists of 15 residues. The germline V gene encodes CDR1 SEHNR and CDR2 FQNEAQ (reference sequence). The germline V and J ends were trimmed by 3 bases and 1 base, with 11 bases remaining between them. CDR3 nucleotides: TGTGCCAGCAGCTTCCCCAGGGGCGGCACAGATACGCAGTATTTT. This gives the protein CASSFPRGGTDTQYF.